The rows below give T cell receptor beta chains drawn from one sample of a study of cytomegalovirus exposure and HLA in healthy donors. The assay was immunoSEQ multiplex PCR, and TCRdb's table has in-frame clones only and misses some. Among under 50,000 clones listed, approximately 93% were seen once. What was sequenced was PBMCs. All receptors derive from a woman aged 18-29 years in good health and CMV-seropositive. Each CDR3 is given without its conserved first and last residue. Fields, in order: J gene, V gene, CDR3 protein.

>TRBJ1-1|TRBV4-2
ASSQVTGNTEAF
>TRBJ1-1|TRBV29-1
SVRGGGLDTEAF
>TRBJ2-7|TRBV7-9
ASSARDYTYEQY
>TRBJ1-2|TRBV5-1
ASRRRATGQGVYGYT
>TRBJ2-1|TRBV9
ASSDSGSLYNEQF
>TRBJ2-7|TRBV7-8
ASSPTSGRANEQY
>TRBJ2-7|TRBV7-2
ASSLGVAGGGGVGQY
>TRBJ2-7|TRBV27
ASRASGSPYEQY
>TRBJ2-2|TRBV9
ASSGGGQAGELF
>TRBJ1-3|TRBV5-1
ASSTGQGNTIY
>TRBJ1-1|TRBV19
ASGTGDMNTEAF
>TRBJ1-6|TRBV2
ASSFGQPYNSPLH
>TRBJ2-2|TRBV4-2
ASSQDMAGGRTGELF
>TRBJ2-1|TRBV6-5
ASSQGNNEQF
>TRBJ2-1|TRBV9
ASSALLAGVNEQF
>TRBJ1-3|TRBV9
ASSGLSGQADGAGNTIY
>TRBJ2-7|TRBV7-2
ASSSGDRYEQY
>TRBJ2-7|TRBV10-3
AISASQQARSEQY
>TRBJ1-1|TRBV7-3
ASSLQYGTEAF
>TRBJ1-1|TRBV28
ASSSLDTEAF
>TRBJ2-3|TRBV6-1
ASSEEAFMADTQY
>TRBJ2-1|TRBV6-4
ASSDSLAGPYNEQF
>TRBJ2-1|TRBV5-6
ASSLGTLGPNEQF
>TRBJ2-3|TRBV9
ASSVGGGGDTQY
>TRBJ2-6|TRBV5-1
ASSPSGASGANVLT
>TRBJ2-7|TRBV2
AAPPTSGLPLEQY
>TRBJ1-1|TRBV5-5
ASSRGISTEAF
>TRBJ2-1|TRBV4-3
ASSQEPGLKNNEQF
>TRBJ2-5|TRBV19
ASSLVAGGRPQETQY
>TRBJ2-7|TRBV6-5
ASSPLRGSVGEQY
>TRBJ2-1|TRBV5-1
ASSTSGSYNEQF
>TRBJ2-7|TRBV30
AWSVSGFYEQY
>TRBJ2-2|TRBV2
ASSVAGSDGELF
>TRBJ2-5|TRBV5-6
ASSLGAEGTQY
>TRBJ1-4|TRBV4-1
ASSQDFGQGKKLF
>TRBJ2-3|TRBV6-1
ASSEAASGRADTQY
>TRBJ2-7|TRBV18
ASSEAGTYEQY
>TRBJ2-3|TRBV19
ASSLAGADTQY
>TRBJ2-3|TRBV25-1
ASSEDSYTQY
>TRBJ1-2|TRBV29-1
SVAGVQNYGYT
>TRBJ1-1|TRBV27
ASSQTRSEAF
>TRBJ1-3|TRBV6-5
ASSYGTGLPGNTIY
>TRBJ1-1|TRBV21-1
ASSKGGVVVNTEAF
>TRBJ1-2|TRBV5-1
ASSLGPGQGYGYT
>TRBJ2-1|TRBV29-1
SDKVGTGVYEQF
>TRBJ1-5|TRBV12-5
ASGLDFGRASNQPQH